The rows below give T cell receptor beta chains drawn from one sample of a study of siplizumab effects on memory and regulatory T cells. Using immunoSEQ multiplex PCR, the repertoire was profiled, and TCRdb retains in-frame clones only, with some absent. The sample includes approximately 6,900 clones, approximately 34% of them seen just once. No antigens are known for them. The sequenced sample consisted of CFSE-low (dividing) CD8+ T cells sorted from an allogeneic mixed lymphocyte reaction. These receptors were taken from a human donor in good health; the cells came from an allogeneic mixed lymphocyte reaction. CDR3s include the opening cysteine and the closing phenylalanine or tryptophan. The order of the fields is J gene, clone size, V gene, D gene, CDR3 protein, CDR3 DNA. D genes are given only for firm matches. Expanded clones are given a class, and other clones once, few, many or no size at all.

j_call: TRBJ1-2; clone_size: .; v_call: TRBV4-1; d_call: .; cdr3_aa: CASSPAWVGGRNGYTF; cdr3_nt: TGCGCCAGCAGCCCAGCGTGGGTAGGAGGGAGAAATGGCTACACCTTC
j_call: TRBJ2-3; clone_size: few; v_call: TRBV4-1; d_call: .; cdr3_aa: CASSHNPGDSTDTQYF; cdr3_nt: TGCGCCAGCAGCCACAACCCAGGGGATAGCACAGATACGCAGTATTTT
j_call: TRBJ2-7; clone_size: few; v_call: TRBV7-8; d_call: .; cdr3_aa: CASSLARSSGLFYEQYF; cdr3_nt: TGTGCCAGCAGCTTAGCCCGGAGTAGCGGTCTTTTCTACGAGCAGTACTTC
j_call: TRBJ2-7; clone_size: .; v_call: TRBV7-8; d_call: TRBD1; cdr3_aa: CATTRGQSYEQYF; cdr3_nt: TGTGCCACCACCCGGGGACAGAGCTACGAGCAGTACTTC
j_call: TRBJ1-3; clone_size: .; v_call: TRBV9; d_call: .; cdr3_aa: CASMGPGSGNTIYF; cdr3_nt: TGTGCCAGCATGGGGCCCGGCTCTGGAAACACCATATATTTT
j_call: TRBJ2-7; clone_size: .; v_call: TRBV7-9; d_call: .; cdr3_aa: CASSPSYEQYF; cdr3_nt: TGTGCCAGCAGCCCCAGCTACGAGCAGTACTTC
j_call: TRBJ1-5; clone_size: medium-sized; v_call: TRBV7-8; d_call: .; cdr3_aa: CASSLAQTGSGFMAQHF; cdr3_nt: TGTGCCAGCAGCTTAGCACAGACAGGTAGCGGTTTCATGGCCCAGCATTTT
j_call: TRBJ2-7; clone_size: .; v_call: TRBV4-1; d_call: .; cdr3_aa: CASSQESQGLSYEQYF; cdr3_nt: TGCGCCAGCAGCCAAGAGTCTCAGGGTCTCTCCTACGAGCAGTACTTC
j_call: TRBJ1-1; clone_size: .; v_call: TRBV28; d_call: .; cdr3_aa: CASRLTPNTEAFF; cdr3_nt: TGTGCCAGCAGACTTACACCGAACACTGAAGCTTTCTTT
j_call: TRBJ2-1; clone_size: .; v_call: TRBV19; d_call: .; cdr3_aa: CASTSSPDYPWEEQFF; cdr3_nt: TGTGCCAGTACCTCCTCCCCCGACTACCCATGGGAGGAGCAGTTCTTC
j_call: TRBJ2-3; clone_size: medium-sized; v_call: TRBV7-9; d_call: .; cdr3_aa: CASSQSLGTDTQYF; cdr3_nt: TGTGCCAGCAGCCAGTCATTGGGGACAGATACGCAGTATTTT
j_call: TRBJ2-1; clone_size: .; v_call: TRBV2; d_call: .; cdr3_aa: CASSYREYNEQFF; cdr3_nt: TGTGCCAGCAGTTACAGGGAATACAATGAGCAGTTCTTC
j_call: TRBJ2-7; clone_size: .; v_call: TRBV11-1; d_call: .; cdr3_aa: CASSPRQQPYEQYF; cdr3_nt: TGTGCCAGCAGCCCCCGGCAACAACCCTACGAGCAGTACTTC
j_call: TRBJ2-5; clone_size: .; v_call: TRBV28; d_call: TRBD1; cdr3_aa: CASRREDRVDETQYF; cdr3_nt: TGTGCCAGCAGACGCGAAGACAGGGTTGACGAGACCCAGTACTTC
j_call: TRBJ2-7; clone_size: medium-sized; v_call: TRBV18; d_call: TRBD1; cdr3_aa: CASSPDDRASYEQYF; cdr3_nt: TGTGCCAGCTCACCAGACGACAGGGCGTCCTACGAGCAGTACTTC
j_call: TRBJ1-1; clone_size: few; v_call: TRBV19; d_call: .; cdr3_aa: CASIYGGTEAFF; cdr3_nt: TGTGCCAGTATCTATGGGGGCACTGAAGCTTTCTTT
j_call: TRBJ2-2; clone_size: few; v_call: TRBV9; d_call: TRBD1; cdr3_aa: CASSGQGDGGELFF; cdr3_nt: TGTGCCAGCAGCGGACAGGGGGACGGCGGGGAGCTGTTTTTT
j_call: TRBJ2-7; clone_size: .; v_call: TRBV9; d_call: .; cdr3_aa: CASSELDGSYEQYF; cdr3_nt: TGTGCCAGCAGCGAGCTGGACGGCTCCTACGAGCAGTACTTC
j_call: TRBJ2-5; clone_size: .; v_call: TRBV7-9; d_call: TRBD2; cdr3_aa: CASSLDDLAAKTQYF; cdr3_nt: TGTGCCAGCAGCTTGGACGACCTAGCGGCTAAGACCCAGTACTTC
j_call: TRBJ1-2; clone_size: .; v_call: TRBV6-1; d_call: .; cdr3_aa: CASSEGLNGNYGYTF; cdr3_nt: TGTGCCAGCAGTGAAGGACTTAATGGCAACTATGGCTACACCTTC
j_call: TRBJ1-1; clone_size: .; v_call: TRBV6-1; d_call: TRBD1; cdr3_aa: CASSQTGGRWTEAFF; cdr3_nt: TGTGCCAGCAGCCAAACAGGGGGGCGATGGACTGAAGCTTTCTTT
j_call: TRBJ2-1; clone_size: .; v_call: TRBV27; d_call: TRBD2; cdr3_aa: CASSLLSSSGRAFNEQFF; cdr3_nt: TGTGCCAGCAGTTTACTGTCGTCTAGCGGGAGGGCCTTCAATGAGCAGTTCTTC
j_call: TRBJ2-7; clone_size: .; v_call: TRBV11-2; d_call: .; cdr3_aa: CASSQDLGSYEQYF; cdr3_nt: TGTGCCAGCAGCCAAGATTTGGGCTCCTACGAGCAGTACTTC
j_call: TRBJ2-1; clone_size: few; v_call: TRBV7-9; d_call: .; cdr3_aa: CASSLLEGHNEQFF; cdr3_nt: TGTGCCAGCAGCTTGTTAGAAGGGCACAATGAGCAGTTCTTC
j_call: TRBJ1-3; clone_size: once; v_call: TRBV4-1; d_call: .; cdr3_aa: CASSQLTVYGNTIYF; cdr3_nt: TGCGCCAGCAGCCAATTGACGGTATATGGAAACACCATATATTTT
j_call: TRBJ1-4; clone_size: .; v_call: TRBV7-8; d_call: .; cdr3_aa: CASSPRGAMGEKLFF; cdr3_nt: TGTGCCAGCAGCCCCAGAGGAGCAATGGGGGAAAAACTGTTTTTT
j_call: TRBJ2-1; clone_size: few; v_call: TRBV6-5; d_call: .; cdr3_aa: CASSHVTGYNEQFF; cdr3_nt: TGTGCCAGCAGCCACGTTACAGGTTACAATGAGCAGTTCTTC
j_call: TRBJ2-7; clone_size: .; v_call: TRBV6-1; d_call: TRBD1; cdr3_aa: CASSITGGSLGEQYF; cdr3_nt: TGTGCCAGCAGCATTACAGGGGGCTCTTTGGGAGAGCAGTACTTC
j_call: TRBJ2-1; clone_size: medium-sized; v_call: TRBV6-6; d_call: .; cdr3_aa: CASSETSPYNEQFF; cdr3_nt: TGTGCCAGCAGTGAGACTAGTCCCTACAATGAGCAGTTCTTC
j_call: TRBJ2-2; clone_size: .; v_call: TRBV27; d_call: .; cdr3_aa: CASSLNYNTGELFF; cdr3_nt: TGTGCCAGCAGTTTAAACTATAACACCGGGGAGCTGTTTTTT
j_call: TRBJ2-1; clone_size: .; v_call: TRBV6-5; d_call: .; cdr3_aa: CASSYEVAKEQFF; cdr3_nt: TGTGCCAGCAGTTACGAGGTAGCGAAGGAGCAGTTCTTC
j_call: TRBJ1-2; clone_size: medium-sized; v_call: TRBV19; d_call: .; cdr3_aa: CASKTGNYGYTF; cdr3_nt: TGTGCCAGTAAAACAGGGAACTATGGCTACACCTTC
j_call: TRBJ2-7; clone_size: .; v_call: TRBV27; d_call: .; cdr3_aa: CASSLSPLGEQYF; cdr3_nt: TGTGCCAGCAGTTTATCCCCCCTGGGCGAGCAGTACTTC
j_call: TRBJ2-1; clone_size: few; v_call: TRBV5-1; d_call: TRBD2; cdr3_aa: CASSPYGGDEQFF; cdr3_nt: TGCGCCAGCAGCCCTTACGGGGGGGATGAGCAGTTCTTC
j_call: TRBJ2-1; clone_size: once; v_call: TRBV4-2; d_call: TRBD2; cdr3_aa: CASSLLAGGYNEQFF; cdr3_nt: TGTGCCAGCAGCTTGTTAGCGGGAGGCTACAATGAGCAGTTCTTC
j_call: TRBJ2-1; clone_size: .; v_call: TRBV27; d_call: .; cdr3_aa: CASSFRGPLNEQFF; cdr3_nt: TGTGCCAGCAGTTTCCGGGGCCCTCTAAATGAGCAGTTCTTC
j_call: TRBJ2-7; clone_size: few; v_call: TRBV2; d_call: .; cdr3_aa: CASSVLAGVEQYF; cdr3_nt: TGTGCCAGCAGTGTTTTGGCAGGGGTCGAGCAGTACTTC
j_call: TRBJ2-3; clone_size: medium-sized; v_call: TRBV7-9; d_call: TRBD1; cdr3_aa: CASRKGGEETQYF; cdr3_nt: TGTGCCAGCAGGAAAGGGGGCGAAGAAACGCAGTATTTT
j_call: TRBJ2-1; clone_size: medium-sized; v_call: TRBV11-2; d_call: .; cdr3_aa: CASSRQSYNEQFF; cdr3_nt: TGTGCCAGCAGCCGACAGTCCTACAATGAGCAGTTCTTC
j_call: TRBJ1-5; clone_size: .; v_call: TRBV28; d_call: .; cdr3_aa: CASTFAEGRQSQHF; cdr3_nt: TGTGCCAGCACCTTCGCGGAGGGTCGCCAGTCCCAGCATTTT
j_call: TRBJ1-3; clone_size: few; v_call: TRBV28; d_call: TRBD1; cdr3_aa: CASSHGTGSGNTIYF; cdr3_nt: TGTGCCAGCAGCCACGGGACAGGCTCTGGAAACACCATATATTTT
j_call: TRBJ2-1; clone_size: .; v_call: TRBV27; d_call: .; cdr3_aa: CASSFRDPYNEQFF; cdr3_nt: TGTGCCAGCAGTTTCCGGGACCCCTACAATGAGCAGTTCTTC
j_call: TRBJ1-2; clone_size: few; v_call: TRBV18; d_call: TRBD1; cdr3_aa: CASSPDRGSSGYTF; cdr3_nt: TGTGCCAGCTCACCGGACAGGGGGTCGAGTGGCTACACCTTC
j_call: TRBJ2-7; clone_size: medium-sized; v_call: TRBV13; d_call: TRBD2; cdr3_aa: CASSKTSGRLEQYF; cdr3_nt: TGTGCCAGCAGCAAGACTAGCGGGAGACTTGAGCAGTACTTC
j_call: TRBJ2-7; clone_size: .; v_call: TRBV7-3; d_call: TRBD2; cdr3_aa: CASSEGLAGGRSYEQYF; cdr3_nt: TGTGCCAGCAGCGAAGGACTAGCGGGAGGCCGCTCCTACGAGCAGTACTTC
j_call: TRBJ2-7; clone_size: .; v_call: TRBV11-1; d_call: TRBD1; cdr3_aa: CASSSGTGAYEQYF; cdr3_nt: TGTGCCAGCAGCTCCGGGACAGGTGCCTACGAGCAGTACTTC
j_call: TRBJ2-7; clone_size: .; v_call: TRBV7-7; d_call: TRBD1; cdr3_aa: CASSDSCDRDHEQYF; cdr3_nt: TGTGCCAGCAGCGACTCCTGCGACAGGGACCACGAGCAGTACTTC
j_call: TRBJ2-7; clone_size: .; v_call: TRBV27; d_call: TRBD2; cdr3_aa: CASSYSSILLAGSYEQYF; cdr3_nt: TGTGCCAGCAGTTACTCGAGTATTTTGCTAGCGGGGTCCTACGAGCAGTACTTC
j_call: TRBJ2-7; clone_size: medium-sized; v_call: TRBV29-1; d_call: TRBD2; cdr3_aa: CSALSGRITYEQYF; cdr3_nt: TGCAGCGCCCTTAGCGGGAGGATTACCTACGAGCAGTACTTC
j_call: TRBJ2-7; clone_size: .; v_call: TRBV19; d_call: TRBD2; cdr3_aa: CASREGTSGDEQYF; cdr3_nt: TGTGCCAGTCGGGAAGGGACTAGCGGGGACGAGCAGTACTTC
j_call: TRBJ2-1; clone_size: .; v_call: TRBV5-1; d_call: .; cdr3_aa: CASSFLTLTYNEQFF; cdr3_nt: TGCGCCAGCAGCTTCCTGACACTAACCTACAATGAGCAGTTCTTC
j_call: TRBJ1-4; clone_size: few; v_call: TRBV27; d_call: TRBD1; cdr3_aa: CASTFTGQVNEKLFF; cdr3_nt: TGTGCCAGCACCTTCACCGGACAGGTTAATGAAAAACTGTTTTTT
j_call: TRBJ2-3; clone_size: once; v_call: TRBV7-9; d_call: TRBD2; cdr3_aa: CASSHTPSGLAGLTDTQYF; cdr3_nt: TGTGCCAGCTCCCATACCCCGTCGGGACTAGCGGGACTCACAGATACGCAGTATTTT
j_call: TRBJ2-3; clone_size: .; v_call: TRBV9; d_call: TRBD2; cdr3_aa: CASSPQTSGTDTQYF; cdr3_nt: TGTGCCAGCAGCCCGCAGACTAGCGGCACAGATACGCAGTATTTT